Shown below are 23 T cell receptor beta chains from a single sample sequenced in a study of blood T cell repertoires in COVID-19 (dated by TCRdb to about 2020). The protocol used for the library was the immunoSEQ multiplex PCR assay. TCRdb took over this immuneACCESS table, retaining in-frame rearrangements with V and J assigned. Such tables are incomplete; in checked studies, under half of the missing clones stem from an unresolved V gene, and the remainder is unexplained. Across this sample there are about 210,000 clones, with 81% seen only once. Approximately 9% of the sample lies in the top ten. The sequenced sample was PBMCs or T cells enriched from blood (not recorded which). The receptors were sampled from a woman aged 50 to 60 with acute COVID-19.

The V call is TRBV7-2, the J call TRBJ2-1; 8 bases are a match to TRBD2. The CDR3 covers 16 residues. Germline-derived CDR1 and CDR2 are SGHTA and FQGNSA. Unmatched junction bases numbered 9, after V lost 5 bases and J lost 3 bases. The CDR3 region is CASSPPRRGGYNEQFF. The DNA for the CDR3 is TGTGCCAGCAGCCCACCCCGTCGGGGGGGCTACAATGAGCAGTTCTTC.

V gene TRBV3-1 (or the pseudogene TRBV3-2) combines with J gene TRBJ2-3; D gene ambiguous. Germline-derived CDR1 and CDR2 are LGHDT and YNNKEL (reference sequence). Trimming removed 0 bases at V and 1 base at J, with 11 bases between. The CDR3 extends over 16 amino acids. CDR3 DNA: TGTGCCAGCAGCCAAGATCCAGCGCTACGCACAGATACGCAGTATTTT. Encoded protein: CASSQDPALRTDTQYF.

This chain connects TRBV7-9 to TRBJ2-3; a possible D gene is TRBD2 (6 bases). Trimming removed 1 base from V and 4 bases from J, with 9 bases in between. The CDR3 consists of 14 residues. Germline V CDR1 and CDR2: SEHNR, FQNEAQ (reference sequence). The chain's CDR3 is CASSLEGGADTQYF. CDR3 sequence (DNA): TGTGCCAGCAGCTTAGAGGGAGGCGCAGATACGCAGTATTTT.

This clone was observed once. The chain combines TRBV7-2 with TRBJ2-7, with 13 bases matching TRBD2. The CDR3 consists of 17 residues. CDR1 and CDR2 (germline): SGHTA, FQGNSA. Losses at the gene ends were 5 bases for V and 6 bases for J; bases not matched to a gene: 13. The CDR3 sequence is CASSPSGLAGSLAEQYF. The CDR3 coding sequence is TGTGCCAGCAGCCCATCGGGACTAGCGGGGAGTCTCGCCGAGCAGTACTTC.

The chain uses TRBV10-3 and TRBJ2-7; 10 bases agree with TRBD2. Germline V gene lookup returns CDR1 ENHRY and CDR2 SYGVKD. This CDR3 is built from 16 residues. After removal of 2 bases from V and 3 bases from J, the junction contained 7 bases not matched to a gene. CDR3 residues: CAISEAALAGNYEQYF. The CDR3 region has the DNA TGTGCCATCAGTGAGGCTGCACTAGCGGGGAACTACGAGCAGTACTTC.

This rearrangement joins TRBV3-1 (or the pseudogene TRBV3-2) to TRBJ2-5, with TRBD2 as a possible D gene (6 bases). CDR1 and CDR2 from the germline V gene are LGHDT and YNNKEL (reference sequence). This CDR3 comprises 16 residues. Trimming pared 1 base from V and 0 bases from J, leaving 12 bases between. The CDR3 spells CASSQVLGGYQETQYF. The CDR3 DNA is TGTGCCAGCAGCCAAGTGCTTGGGGGGTACCAAGAGACCCAGTACTTC.

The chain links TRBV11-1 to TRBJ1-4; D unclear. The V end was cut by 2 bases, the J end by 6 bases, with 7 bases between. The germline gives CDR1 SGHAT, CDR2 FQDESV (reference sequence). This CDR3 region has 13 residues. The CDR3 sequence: CASSLSGYEKLFF. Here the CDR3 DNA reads TGTGCCAGCAGCTTATCGGGTTATGAAAAACTGTTTTTT.

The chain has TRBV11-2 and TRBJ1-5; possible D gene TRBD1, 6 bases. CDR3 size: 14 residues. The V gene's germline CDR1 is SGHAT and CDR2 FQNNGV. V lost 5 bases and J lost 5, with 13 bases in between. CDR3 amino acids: CASSLPPGDQPQHF. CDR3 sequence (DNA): TGTGCCAGCAGCCTTCCCCCAGGGGATCAGCCCCAGCATTTT.

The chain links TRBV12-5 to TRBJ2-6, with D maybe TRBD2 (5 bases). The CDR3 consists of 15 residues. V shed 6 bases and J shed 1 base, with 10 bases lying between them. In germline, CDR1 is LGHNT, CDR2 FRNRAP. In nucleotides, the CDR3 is TGTGCTAGTGGGTACGAGGGATCTGGGGCCAACGTCCTGACTTTC. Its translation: CASGYEGSGANVLTF.

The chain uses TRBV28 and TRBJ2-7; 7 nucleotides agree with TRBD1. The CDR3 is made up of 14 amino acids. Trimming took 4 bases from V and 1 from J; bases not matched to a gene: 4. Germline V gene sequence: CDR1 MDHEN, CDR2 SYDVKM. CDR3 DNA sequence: TGTGCCAGCAGTTCGCCGGGACAGTCCTACGAGCAGTACTTC. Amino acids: CASSSPGQSYEQYF.

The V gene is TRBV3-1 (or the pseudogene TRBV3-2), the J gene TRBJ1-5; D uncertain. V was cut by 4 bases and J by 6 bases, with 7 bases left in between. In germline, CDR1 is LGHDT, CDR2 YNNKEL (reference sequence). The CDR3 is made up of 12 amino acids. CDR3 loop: CASSLGGQPQHF. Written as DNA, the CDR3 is TGTGCCAGCAGCCTTGGAGGTCAGCCCCAGCATTTT.

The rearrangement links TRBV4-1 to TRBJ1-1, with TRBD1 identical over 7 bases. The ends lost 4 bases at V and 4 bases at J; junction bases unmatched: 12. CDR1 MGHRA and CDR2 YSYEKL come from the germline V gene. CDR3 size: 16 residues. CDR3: CASSRTGATRPTEAFF. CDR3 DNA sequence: TGCGCCAGCAGCCGAACAGGGGCAACGCGACCCACTGAAGCTTTCTTT.

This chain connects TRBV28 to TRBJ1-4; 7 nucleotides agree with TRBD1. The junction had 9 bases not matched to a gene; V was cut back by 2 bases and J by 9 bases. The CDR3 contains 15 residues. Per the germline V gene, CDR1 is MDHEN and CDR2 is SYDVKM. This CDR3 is CASSLEGAGRQKLFF. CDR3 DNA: TGTGCCAGCAGTTTAGAGGGGGCTGGTCGCCAAAAACTGTTTTTT. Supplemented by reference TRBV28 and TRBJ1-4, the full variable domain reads DVKVTQSSRYLVKRTGEKVFLECVQDMDHENMFWYRQDPGLGLRLIYFSYDVKMKEKGDIPEGYSVSREKKERFSLILESASTNQTSMYLCASSLEGAGRQKLFFGSGTQLSVL.

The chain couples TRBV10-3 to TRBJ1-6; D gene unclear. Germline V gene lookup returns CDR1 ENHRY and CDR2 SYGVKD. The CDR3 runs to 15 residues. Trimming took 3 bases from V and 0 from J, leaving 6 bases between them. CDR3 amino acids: CAISDSSSYNSPLHF. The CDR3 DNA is TGTGCCATCAGTGACTCCAGCTCCTATAATTCACCCCTCCACTTT.

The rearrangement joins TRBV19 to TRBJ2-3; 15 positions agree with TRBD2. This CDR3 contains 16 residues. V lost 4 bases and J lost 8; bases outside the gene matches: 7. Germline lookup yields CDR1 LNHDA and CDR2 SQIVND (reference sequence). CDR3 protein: CASSRTSGGAIGTQYF. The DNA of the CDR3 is TGTGCCAGTAGTAGGACTAGCGGGGGGGCAATCGGTACGCAGTATTTT.

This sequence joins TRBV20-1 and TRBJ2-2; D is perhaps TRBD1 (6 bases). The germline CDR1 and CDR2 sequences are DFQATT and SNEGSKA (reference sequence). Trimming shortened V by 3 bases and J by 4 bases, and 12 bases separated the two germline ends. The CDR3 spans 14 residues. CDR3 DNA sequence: TGCAGTGCTAGTAATGGACAGAGCACCGGGGAGCTGTTTTTT. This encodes CSASNGQSTGELFF.

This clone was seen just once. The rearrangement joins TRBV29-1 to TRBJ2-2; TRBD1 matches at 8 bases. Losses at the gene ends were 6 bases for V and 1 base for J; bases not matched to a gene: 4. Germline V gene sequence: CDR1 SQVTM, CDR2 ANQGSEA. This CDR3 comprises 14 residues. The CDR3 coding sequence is TGCAGCGTCGCCGGGACAGGGAACACCGGGGAGCTGTTTTTT. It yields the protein CSVAGTGNTGELFF.

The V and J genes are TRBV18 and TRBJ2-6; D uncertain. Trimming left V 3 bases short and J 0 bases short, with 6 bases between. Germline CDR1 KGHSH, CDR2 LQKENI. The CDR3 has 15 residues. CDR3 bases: TGTGCCAGCTCACCGATCGGCTCTGGGGCCAACGTCCTGACTTTC. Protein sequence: CASSPIGSGANVLTF.

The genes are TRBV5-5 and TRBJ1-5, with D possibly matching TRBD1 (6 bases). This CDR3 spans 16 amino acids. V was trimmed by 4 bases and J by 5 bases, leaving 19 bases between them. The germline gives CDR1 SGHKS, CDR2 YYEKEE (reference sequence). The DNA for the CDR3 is TGTGCCAGCAGCCGAACCGGACAGAGGTCTGATCAGCCCCAGCATTTT. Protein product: CASSRTGQRSDQPQHF.

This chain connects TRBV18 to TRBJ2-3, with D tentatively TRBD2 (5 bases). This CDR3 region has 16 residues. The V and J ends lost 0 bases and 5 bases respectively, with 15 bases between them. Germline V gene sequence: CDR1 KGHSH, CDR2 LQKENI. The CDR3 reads CASSPPGALGGDTQYF. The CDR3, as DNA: TGTGCCAGCTCACCACCGGGAGCACTAGGAGGAGATACGCAGTATTTT. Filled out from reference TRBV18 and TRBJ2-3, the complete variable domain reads NAGVMQNPRHLVRRRGQEARLRCSPMKGHSHVYWYRQLPEEGLKFMVYLQKENIIDESGMPKERFSAEFPKEGPSILRIQQVVRGDSAAYFCASSPPGALGGDTQYFGPGTRLTVL.

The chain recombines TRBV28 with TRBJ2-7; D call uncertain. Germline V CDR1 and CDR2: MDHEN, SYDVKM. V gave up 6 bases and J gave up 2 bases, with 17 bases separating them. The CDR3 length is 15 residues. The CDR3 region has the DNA TGTGCCAGCAGCACCGTTGGGCTACCCCCCTACGAGCAGTACTTC. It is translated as CASSTVGLPPYEQYF.

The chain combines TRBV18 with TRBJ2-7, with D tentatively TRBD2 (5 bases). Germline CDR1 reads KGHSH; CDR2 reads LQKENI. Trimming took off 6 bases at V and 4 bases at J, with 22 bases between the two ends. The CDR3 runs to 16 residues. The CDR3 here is CASSLTSAGPLYEQYF. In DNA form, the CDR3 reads TGTGCCAGCTCGCTGACCTCTGCGGGCCCTTTGTACGAGCAGTACTTC.

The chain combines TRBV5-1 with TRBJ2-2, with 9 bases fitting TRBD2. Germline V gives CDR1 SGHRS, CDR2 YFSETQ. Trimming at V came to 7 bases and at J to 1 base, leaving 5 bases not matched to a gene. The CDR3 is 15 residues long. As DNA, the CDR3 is TGCGCCAGCCGCATGCGGGGGGGGAACACCGGGGAGCTGTTTTTT. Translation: CASRMRGGNTGELFF. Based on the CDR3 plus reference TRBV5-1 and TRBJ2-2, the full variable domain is KAGVTQTPRYLIKTRGQQVTLSCSPISGHRSVSWYQQTPGQGLQFLFEYFSETQRNKGNFPGRFSGRQFSNSRSEMNVSTLELGDSALYLCASRMRGGNTGELFFGEGSRLTVL.